This TCR beta chain stems from a study of blood T cell repertoires in COVID-19. Study-level background: Samples taken during acute and convalescent COVID-19 were collected in the United States, Italy and Spain. In each case, the material was cDNA or gDNA derived from T cells, B-cell-depleted T cells, or PBMCs.

CDR1 and CDR2 from the germline V gene are MDHEN and SYDVKM. With 4 bases removed from V and 6 bases from J, the gap between germline ends came to 23 bases. The CDR3 sequence is 17 residues long. Clones were sequenced by immunoSEQ multiplex PCR, and TCRdb holds only the in-frame ones, with some missing. The sample has 75,000 to 95,000 clones, roughly 84% seen once. The rearrangement links TRBV28 to TRBJ2-3; D might be TRBD2 (6 bases). The sequence came from a woman older than 75 with acute or convalescent COVID-19. Sample: peripheral blood. The CDR3 DNA reads as TGTGCCAGCAGTTCCCCTTCTCTGGGGCGGGATCGGGATACGCAGTATTTT. Its translation: CASSSPSLGRDRDTQYF.